The present entry profiles one T cell receptor beta chain with its context. Trimming pared 3 bases from V and 11 bases from J, leaving 15 bases between. The CDR3 length is 13 residues. Per the germline V gene, CDR1 is MNHEY and CDR2 is SVGAGI. The data belong to a study of cytomegalovirus exposure and HLA in healthy donors. 60 Vbeta and 13 Jbeta primers were used in PCR. Method: immunoSEQ multiplex PCR; TCRdb's copy keeps in-frame clones and lacks some. The sample includes about 160,000 clones, about 80% of them seen just once. The chain couples TRBV6-5 to TRBJ2-3; D not resolved. Source material: PBMCs. The TCR sequence derives from a man between 25 and 39 years old in good health and CMV-seronegative. The CDR3 region is CASSYKEVSRQYF. The CDR3 DNA reads as TGTGCCAGCAGTTATAAAGAGGTTAGCCGGCAGTATTTT.